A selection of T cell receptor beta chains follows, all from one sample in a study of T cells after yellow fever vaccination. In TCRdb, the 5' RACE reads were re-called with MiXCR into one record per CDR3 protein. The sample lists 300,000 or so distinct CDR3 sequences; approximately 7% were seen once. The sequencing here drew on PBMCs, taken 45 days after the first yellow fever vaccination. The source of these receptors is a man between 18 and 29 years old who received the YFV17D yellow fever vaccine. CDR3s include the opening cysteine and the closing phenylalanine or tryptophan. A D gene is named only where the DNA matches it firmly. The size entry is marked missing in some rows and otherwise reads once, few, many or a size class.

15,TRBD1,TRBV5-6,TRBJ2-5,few,TGTGCCAGCAGCTTGGCCTTGGACGGCAGGGGGTCCCAGTACTTC,CASSLALDGRGSQYF
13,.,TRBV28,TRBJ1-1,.,TGTGCCAGCAGTTTTACAGGACCCCATGAAGCTTTCTTT,CASSFTGPHEAFF
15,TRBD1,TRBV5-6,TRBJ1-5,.,TGTGCCAGCAGCTCTGACAGGGTACACAATCAGCCCCAGCATTTT,CASSSDRVHNQPQHF
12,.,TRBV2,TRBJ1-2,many,TGTGCCAGCAGCCAGGGTAGAACTGGCTACACCTTC,CASSQGRTGYTF
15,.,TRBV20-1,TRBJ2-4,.,TGCAGTGCCCGCGGGCGAGGAGTGGCCAAAAACATTCAGTACTTC,CSARGRGVAKNIQYF
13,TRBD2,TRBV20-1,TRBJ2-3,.,TGCAGTGCCTGGGGGGGGAGCACAGATACGCAGTATTTT,CSAWGGSTDTQYF
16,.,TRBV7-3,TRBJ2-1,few,TGTGCCAGCAGCCAGGAGGGGACGGGGTTTTACAATGAGCAGTTCTTC,CASSQEGTGFYNEQFF
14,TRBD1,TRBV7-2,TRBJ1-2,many,TGTGCCAGCAGCGTCGACAGGGGGAGATATGGCTACACCTTC,CASSVDRGRYGYTF
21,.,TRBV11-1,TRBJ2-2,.,TGTGCCAGCAGCCCTAGGAAGACAGGGAGGATTGCTTTGGATTTTAAAAGGGAGCTGTTTTTT,CASSPRKTGRIALDFKRELFF
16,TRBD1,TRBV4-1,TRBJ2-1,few,TGCGCCAGCAGCCCCTCGGAGGGGGACAGGTCCAATGAGCAGTTCTTC,CASSPSEGDRSNEQFF